This record concerns one TCR beta chain sequence. What this receptor recognizes is not known. Base quality data are lacking; no much larger clone is found one base away. The source of the sample is a study of blood T cell repertoires in COVID-19 (dated by TCRdb to 2018 to 2020). Context from the whole study: Collaborator samples came from the United States, Italy and Spain and covered acute and convalescent phases of COVID-19. The material from the prospective study consisted of cDNA or gDNA derived from T cells, B-cell-depleted T cells, or PBMCs. Subjects who had been exposed to COVID-19, were actively infected with it, or had recovered from it provided the deeply sampled blood TCRbeta repertoires that made up the dataset. A freely available public database, intended as a resource for researchers studying the immune response to SARS-CoV-2, is where the repertoires were released. Samples came from the ongoing ImmuneRACE study (first 160 participants) plus 1,254 subjects from 6 global collaborators. Nearly every sample came with metadata listing a de-identified subject ID, COVID-19 status, age in years and sex. Where HLA class I and class II types were available, the types were taken from metadata supplied by the sample provider, not from assay-based typing.

TCRbeta CDR3 regions were amplified from genomic DNA by means of the immunoSEQ Assay, a bias-controlled multiplex PCR. As for the authors' bioinformatics: Within the assay, amplification of reference gene primers was used to estimate how many nucleated cells each sample contained. To quantify the absolute abundance of each unique TCRbeta CDR3 rearrangement, sequence reads were collapsed and filtered. For each sample, productive Simpson clonality was calculated by taking the square root of Simpson's diversity index across productive rearrangements. TCRdb carries this immuneACCESS record with in-frame sequences only. Its versions omit some clonotypes, under half of them owing to an unresolved V gene in the studies checked, with the rest unexplained. V and J calls and clone size are as listed in that table; D and trimming were resolved from the DNA. For this sample the table gives some 200,000 clones, of which more than 70% were detected only once. Clones ranked in the top ten supply around 8% of the sample.

The germline V gene supplies CDR1 SGHAT and CDR2 FQNNGV. The CDR3, cysteine through phenylalanine, is 16 amino acids long. The only DNA kept is the CDR3, 48 bases in frame from the first base. At the junction V is shortened by 1 base and J by 1 base; bases outside the gene matches: 3. The study at large found these results: The amount of clinical and demographic metadata varied by source and participant and was provided uncurated.

Each collaborating institution followed its own protocols to collect whole blood in K2EDTA tubes. Collaborator samples were shipped for TCRbeta analysis as frozen whole blood, isolated PBMCs, or DNA extracted from either sample type. The sequence joins TRBV11-2 to TRBJ2-7, and TRBD2 matches 11 of the central bases. Sequenced input: peripheral blood. This TCR derives from a woman aged 55 to 70 with acute or convalescent COVID-19. The sequenced DNA is TGTGCCAGCAGCTTAGGGACTAGCGGGCCTTCCTACGAGCAGTACTTC. It is translated as CASSLGTSGPSYEQYF.